This paragraph reports one T cell receptor beta chain. This sample includes further DNA sequences coding for the same CDR3. Participants reported their clinical history, and cohort assignment relied on those reports. This sample is drawn from a study of blood T cell repertoires in COVID-19. The CDR3 spans 15 residues. CDR1 is MNHEY and CDR2 is SMNVEV in the germline V gene (reference sequence). Losses at the gene ends were 5 bases for V and 6 bases for J; bases not matched to a gene: 9. The repertoire was sequenced with immunoSEQ multiplex PCR; TCRdb's copy has only in-frame clones and lacks some. The sample yields about 480,000 clones, more than 75% seen once.

The TCR comes from a woman between 40 and 55 years old who had recovered from COVID-19. The J gene is TRBJ2-7, the V gene TRBV27; 11 bases are shared with TRBD2. Material for sequencing was PBMCs or T cells enriched from blood (not recorded which). The CDR3 region is CASSLRLAGTLEQYF. CDR3 bases: TGTGCCAGCAGTCTCCGACTAGCGGGAACACTCGAGCAGTACTTC.